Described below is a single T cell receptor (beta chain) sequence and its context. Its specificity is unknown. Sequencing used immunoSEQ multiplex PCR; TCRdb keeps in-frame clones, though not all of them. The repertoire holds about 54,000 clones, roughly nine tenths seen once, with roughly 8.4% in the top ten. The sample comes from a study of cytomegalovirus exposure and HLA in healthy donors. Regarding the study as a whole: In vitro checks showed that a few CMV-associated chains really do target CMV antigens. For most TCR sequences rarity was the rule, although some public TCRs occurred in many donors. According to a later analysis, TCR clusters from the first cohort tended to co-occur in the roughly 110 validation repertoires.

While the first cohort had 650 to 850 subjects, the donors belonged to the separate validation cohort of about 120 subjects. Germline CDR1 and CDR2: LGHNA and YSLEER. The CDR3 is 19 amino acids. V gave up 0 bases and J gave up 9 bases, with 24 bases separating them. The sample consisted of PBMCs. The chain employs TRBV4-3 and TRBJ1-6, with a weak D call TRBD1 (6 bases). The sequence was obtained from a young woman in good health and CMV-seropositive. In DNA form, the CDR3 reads TGCGCCAGCAGCCAAGACCGAACTGGGGCTACAGGGTTAGGTTCACCCCTCCACTTT. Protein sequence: CASSQDRTGATGLGSPLHF.